This T cell receptor (beta chain) was retrieved from a study of T cells in Graves' hyperthyroidism and ophthalmopathy. Whole-study results and caveats: Most expanded thyroid clonotypes above 0.001 also appeared in blood.

The table lists this clonotype with many counts. Its antigen remains unidentified. This CDR3 contains 13 residues. V shed 9 bases and J shed 2 bases, with 11 bases lying between them. Germline V gene data show CDR1 as SNHLY and CDR2 as FYNNEI. From RNA transcripts, TCR beta CDR3 regions were amplified. The HTBI primer set drove a first-round RT-PCR of the TCR CDR3. TCRdb processed the multiplex PCR reads anew with MiXCR; each CDR3 protein has one entry. The sample has over 700,000 distinct CDR3 sequences; 35% to 45% are singletons. The J gene is TRBJ1-3, the V gene TRBV2, with D uncertain. The sequencing sample was made of blood. This TCR came from a man between 18 and 35 years old with Graves' hyperthyroidism. CDR3: CASYRGPGNTIYF. CDR3 coding DNA: TGTGCCAGTTACCGGGGTCCTGGAAACACCATATATTTT.